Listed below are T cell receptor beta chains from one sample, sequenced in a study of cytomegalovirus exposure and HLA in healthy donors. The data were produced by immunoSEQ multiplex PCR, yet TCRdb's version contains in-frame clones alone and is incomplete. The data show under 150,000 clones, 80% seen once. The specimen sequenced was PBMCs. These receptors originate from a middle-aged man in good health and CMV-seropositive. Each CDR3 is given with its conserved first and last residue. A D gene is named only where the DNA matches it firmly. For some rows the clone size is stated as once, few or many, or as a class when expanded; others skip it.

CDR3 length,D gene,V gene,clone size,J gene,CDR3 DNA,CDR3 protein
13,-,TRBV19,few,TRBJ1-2,TGTGCCAGTAGTCCAACAGGGCAGTATGGCTACACCTTC,CASSPTGQYGYTF
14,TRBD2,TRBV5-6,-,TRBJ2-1,TGTGCCAGCTCCACTAGCGGGACCAACAATGAGCAGTTCTTC,CASSTSGTNNEQFF
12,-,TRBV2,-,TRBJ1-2,TGTGCCAGCAGAGCGGAGAACTATGGCTACACCTTC,CASRAENYGYTF
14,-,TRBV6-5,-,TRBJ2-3,TGTGCCAGCAGTTCCGGACTGGCCACAGATACGCAGTATTTT,CASSSGLATDTQYF
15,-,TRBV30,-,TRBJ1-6,TGTGCCTGGAGTGTCCCTTTGGGCTGGAATTCACCCCTCCACTTT,CAWSVPLGWNSPLHF
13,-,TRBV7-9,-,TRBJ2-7,TGTGCCAGCAGCTTAGGTGCGGGGCTCGAGCAGTACTTC,CASSLGAGLEQYF
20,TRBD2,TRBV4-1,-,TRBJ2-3,TGCGCCAGCAGCCAAGATCAGCGACTAGCGGGCGATTCTAGCACAGATACGCAGTATTTT,CASSQDQRLAGDSSTDTQYF
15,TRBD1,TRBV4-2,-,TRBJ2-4,TGTGCCAGCAGCCAGGTAGGGACAGGGAAAAACATTCAGTACTTC,CASSQVGTGKNIQYF
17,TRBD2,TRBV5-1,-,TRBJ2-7,TGCGCCAGCAGCCGAAGAGGGCATGTTGGGGGGGCCTACGAGCAGTACTTC,CASSRRGHVGGAYEQYF
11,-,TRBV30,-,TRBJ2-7,TGTGCCTGGGGACTAATCTACGAGCAGTACTTC,CAWGLIYEQYF
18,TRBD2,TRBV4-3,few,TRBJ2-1,TGCGCCAGCAGCCAAGATGCCCTAGCGGGGGGCAGGGCCAATGAGCAGTTCTTC,CASSQDALAGGRANEQFF
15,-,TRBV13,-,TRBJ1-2,TGTGCCAGCAGCTTGGGCACAGGGATGAACTATGGCTACACCTTC,CASSLGTGMNYGYTF
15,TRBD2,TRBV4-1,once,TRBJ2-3,TGCGCCAGCAGCTACGGGACTAGTGCCACAGATACGCAGTATTTT,CASSYGTSATDTQYF
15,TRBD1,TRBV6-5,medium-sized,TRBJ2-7,TGTGCCAGCAGTTATACACAGACAGGGAGCTACGAGCAGTACTTC,CASSYTQTGSYEQYF
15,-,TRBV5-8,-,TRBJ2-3,TGTGCCAGCAGCTTGTTCGGAGGGGGCACAGATACGCAGTATTTT,CASSLFGGGTDTQYF
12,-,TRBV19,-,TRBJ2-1,TGTGCCAGTAAACAGGGTTCGGGTGAGCAGTTCTTC,CASKQGSGEQFF
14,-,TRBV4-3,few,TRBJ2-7,TGCGCCAGCAGCCAAGTAGGGGACACCTACGAGCAGTACTTC,CASSQVGDTYEQYF
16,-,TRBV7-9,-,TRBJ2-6,TGTGCCAGCAGCCCCCCTCCCGTCTCTGGGGCCAACGTCCTGACTTTC,CASSPPPVSGANVLTF
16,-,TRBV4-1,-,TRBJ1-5,TGCGCCAGCAGCCAGTCACTCGGACAGAATCATCAGCCCCAGCATTTT,CASSQSLGQNHQPQHF
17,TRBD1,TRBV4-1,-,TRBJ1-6,TGCGCCAGCAGCCAAGATCGGGACAGCTCCTATAATTCACCCCTCCACTTT,CASSQDRDSSYNSPLHF
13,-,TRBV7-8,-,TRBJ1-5,TGTGCCAGCAGCTTAGACAGTAATCAGCCCCAGCATTTT,CASSLDSNQPQHF
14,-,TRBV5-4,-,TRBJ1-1,TGTGCCAGCAGCTGGGCCTCCCAGGGAACTGAAGCTTTCTTT,CASSWASQGTEAFF
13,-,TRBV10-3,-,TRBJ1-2,TGTGCCATCAGTGAGTCGGATGTGAGGGGCTACACCTTC,CAISESDVRGYTF
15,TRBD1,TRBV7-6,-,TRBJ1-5,TGTGCCAGCAGCTCCGGACAGGGAGGGTATCAGCCCCAGCATTTT,CASSSGQGGYQPQHF
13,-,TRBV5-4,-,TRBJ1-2,TGTGCCAGCAGCGCCGAGGGGGGGGTCGGCTACACCTTC,CASSAEGGVGYTF
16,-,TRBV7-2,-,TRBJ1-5,TGTGCCAGCAGCTTAGGAGTGACAGAGGATTATCAGCCCCAGCATTTT,CASSLGVTEDYQPQHF
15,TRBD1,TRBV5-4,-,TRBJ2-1,TGTGCCAGCAGCAGACAGGGCCCTATCTACAATGAGCAGTTCTTC,CASSRQGPIYNEQFF
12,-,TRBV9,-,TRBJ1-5,TGTGCCAGCAGCGTAGGGGCAGGGCCTCAGCATTTT,CASSVGAGPQHF
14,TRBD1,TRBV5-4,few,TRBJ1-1,TGTGCCAGCAGCTGGGGACAGATGAACACTGAAGCTTTCTTT,CASSWGQMNTEAFF
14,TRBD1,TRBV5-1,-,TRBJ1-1,TGCGCCAGCAGCTCGGGACAGGGGAACGCTGAAGCTTTCTTT,CASSSGQGNAEAFF
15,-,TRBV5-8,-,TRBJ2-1,TGTGCCAGCAGCAGTGACTGGAGCTCCTACAATGAGCAGTTCTTC,CASSSDWSSYNEQFF
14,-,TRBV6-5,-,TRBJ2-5,TGTGCCAGCAGCCAGACAGCCTACCAAGAGACCCAGTACTTC,CASSQTAYQETQYF
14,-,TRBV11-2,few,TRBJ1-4,TGTGCCAGCAGTTTGGGGGGTTCAGGTGAAAAACTGTTTTTT,CASSLGGSGEKLFF
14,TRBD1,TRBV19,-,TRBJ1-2,TGTGCCAGTAGTGGGGACAGGGGGTTCCATGGCTACACCTTC,CASSGDRGFHGYTF
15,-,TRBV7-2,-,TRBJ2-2,TGTGCCAGCAGCTTAAATCCAACGAGGACCGGGGAGCTGTTTTTT,CASSLNPTRTGELFF
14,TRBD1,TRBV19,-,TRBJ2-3,TGTGCCAGCCGCCCTAGGGGGCTCACAGATACGCAGTATTTT,CASRPRGLTDTQYF
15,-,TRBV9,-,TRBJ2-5,TGTGCCAGCAGCCCACCCAGGGGAGGGGGGGAGACCCAGTACTTC,CASSPPRGGGETQYF
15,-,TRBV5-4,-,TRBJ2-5,TGTGCCAGCAGCGCGGACACGACCCCAACGGAGACCCAGTACTTC,CASSADTTPTETQYF
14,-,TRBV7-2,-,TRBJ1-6,TGTGCCAGCAGCTCAGGGAGGGGATCTTCACCCCTCCACTTT,CASSSGRGSSPLHF
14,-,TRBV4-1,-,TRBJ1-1,TGCGCCAGCAGCCAAGATCTAATGAACACTGAAGCTTTCTTT,CASSQDLMNTEAFF
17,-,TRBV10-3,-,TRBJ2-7,TGTGCCATCAGTGAGTCTGGCTTACGGACTCTTTACTACGAGCAGTACTTC,CAISESGLRTLYYEQYF
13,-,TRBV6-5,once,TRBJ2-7,TGTGTTTGCGGCAGGGCAGGGTCGTACGAGCAGTACTTC,CVCGRAGSYEQYF
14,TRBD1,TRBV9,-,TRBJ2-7,TGTGCCAGCAGCGTCGGGACAGGGGCCTACGAGCAGTACTTC,CASSVGTGAYEQYF
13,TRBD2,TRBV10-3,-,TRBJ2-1,TGTGCCATCAGCGGGGGGGCCTTCAATGAGCAGTTCTTC,CAISGGAFNEQFF
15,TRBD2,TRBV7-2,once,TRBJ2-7,TGTGCCAGCAGCTTAGGAGGGACTAGCGGCTACGAGCAGTACTTC,CASSLGGTSGYEQYF
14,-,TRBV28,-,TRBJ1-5,TGTGCCAGCGGCTTGGGGGGGGGCAATCAGCCCCAGCATTTT,CASGLGGGNQPQHF
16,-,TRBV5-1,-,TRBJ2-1,TGCGCCAGCAGCCGACTAACAAGCGGACAGTACAATGAGCAGTTCTTC,CASSRLTSGQYNEQFF
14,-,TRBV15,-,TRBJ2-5,TGTGCCACCAGCAGAGCAGGGGACCAAGAGACCCAGTACTTC,CATSRAGDQETQYF
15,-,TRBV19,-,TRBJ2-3,TGTGCCAGTAGTATGAGCCCTGGTAGCACAGATACGCAGTATTTT,CASSMSPGSTDTQYF
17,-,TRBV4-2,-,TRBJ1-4,TGTGCCAGCAGCCATTCCACGGGGGGGGTTACTAATGAAAAACTGTTTTTT,CASSHSTGGVTNEKLFF
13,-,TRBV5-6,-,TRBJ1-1,TGTGCCAGCAGCTTGGGGGCGCTTACTGAAGCTTTCTTT,CASSLGALTEAFF
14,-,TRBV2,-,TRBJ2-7,TGTGCCAGCAGTGATAACAGCCTATCCTACGAGCAGTACTTC,CASSDNSLSYEQYF
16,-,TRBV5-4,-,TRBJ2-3,TGTGCCAGCAGCTTGGCGAGAGGACAGACCACAGATACGCAGTATTTT,CASSLARGQTTDTQYF
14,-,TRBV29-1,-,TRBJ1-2,TGCAGCGTTGAAGGGCGGGGGACTAACTATGGCTACACCTTC,CSVEGRGTNYGYTF
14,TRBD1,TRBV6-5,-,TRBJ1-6,TGTGCCAGCAGTTACTTTACAGGGGAATCACCCCTCCACTTT,CASSYFTGESPLHF